Below are 27 T cell receptor beta chains sequenced from a single sample in a study of CD8 T cells in Susac syndrome. It was with random hexamers that about 0.45 to 1 ug RNA was reverse transcribed. TCRdb called the immunoSEQ multiplex PCR reads again in MiXCR, with one record for every CDR3 protein. The sample contains over 70,000 distinct CDR3 sequences, roughly 95% of which appear only once. Sequenced input: CD8+ T cells from PBMCs. These receptors were obtained from a human donor with Susac syndrome.

The chain combines TRBV6-2 or TRBV6-3 with TRBJ1-1; D remains ambiguous. The CDR3 contains 13 residues. With 8 bases removed from V and 1 base from J, the gap between germline ends came to 11 bases. The germline CDR1 and CDR2 sequences are MNHEY and SVGEGT. CDR3 amino acids: CASRYAANTEAFF. The CDR3 bases are TGTGCCAGCCGGTATGCAGCGAACACTGAAGCTTTCTTT.

The CDR3 sequence is CASSTRIYEQYF. As DNA, the CDR3 is TGTGCCAGCAGTACACGGATCTACGAGCAGTACTTC. The V call is TRBV2, the J call TRBJ2-7; D ambiguous. Germline CDR1 SNHLY, CDR2 FYNNEI. Trimming pared 5 bases from V and 3 bases from J, leaving 8 bases between. The CDR3 loop spans 12 amino acids. Full variable domain (outside the CDR3, taken from reference TRBV2 and TRBJ2-7): EPEVTQTPSHQVTQMGQEVILRCVPISNHLYFYWYRQILGQKVEFLVSFYNNEISEKSEIFDDQFSVERPDGSNFTLKIRSTKLEDSAMYFCASSTRIYEQYFGPGTRLTVT.

The chain combines TRBV7-9 with TRBJ2-7; 9 bases map to TRBD1. CDR1 and CDR2 from the germline V gene are SEHNR and FQNEAQ (reference sequence). After removal of 5 bases from V and 3 bases from J, the junction contained 11 bases not matched to a gene. The CDR3 extends over 16 amino acids. Here the CDR3 reads CASSPTLGQGRYEQYF. CDR3 DNA sequence: TGTGCCAGCAGCCCGACGTTGGGACAGGGCCGCTACGAGCAGTACTTC.

The chain combines TRBV20-1 with TRBJ2-1; D is unclear. The CDR3 consists of 16 residues. Germline V gene data show CDR1 as DFQATT and CDR2 as SNEGSKA (reference sequence). Trimming took off 0 bases at V and 0 bases at J, with 12 bases between the two ends. The CDR3 loop reads CSARDQDGSSYNEQFF. DNA of the CDR3: TGCAGTGCTAGAGACCAGGACGGAAGCTCCTACAATGAGCAGTTCTTC.

This clonotype came up once. The J gene is TRBJ1-2, the V gene TRBV6-1; 7 positions match TRBD1. V was pared by 5 bases and J by 2 bases, with 23 bases of the junction left unmatched. Germline values: CDR1 MNHNS, CDR2 SASEGT. The CDR3 covers 20 residues. CDR3 loop: CASSLSQGPPAGGTNYGYTF. CDR3 DNA sequence: TGTGCCAGCAGTCTCTCACAGGGGCCGCCTGCCGGGGGGACCAACTATGGCTACACCTTC.

The chain joins TRBV4-2 to TRBJ1-2, with D possibly being TRBD1 (5 bases). This CDR3 comprises 14 residues. Germline CDR1 reads LGHNA; CDR2 reads YNFKEQ. V was cut by 0 bases and J by 6 bases, with 11 bases left in between. CDR3 sequence: CASSQDGGINGYTF. The DNA for the CDR3 is TGTGCCAGCAGCCAAGATGGGGGTATCAATGGCTACACCTTC.

V and J are TRBV29-1 and TRBJ2-3; D is undetermined. V lost 2 bases to trimming and J lost 2 bases, with 8 bases between them. Germline CDR1 SQVTM, CDR2 ANQGSEA. CDR3 length: 13 amino acids. CDR3 bases: TGCAGCGTTGAATTCGCTAACACAGATACGCAGTATTTT. Protein sequence: CSVEFANTDTQYF.

V is TRBV29-1 and J is TRBJ1-2; no clear D. With 2 bases removed from V and 4 bases from J, the gap between germline ends came to 5 bases. Per the germline V gene, CDR1 is SQVTM and CDR2 is ANQGSEA. This CDR3 has 11 residues. DNA of the CDR3: TGCAGCGTTGAAATTGGCTATGGCTACACCTTC. It translates to CSVEIGYGYTF. The whole variable domain, remainder taken from reference TRBV29-1 and TRBJ1-2, is SAVISQKPSRDICQRGTSLTIQCQVDSQVTMMFWYRQQPGQSLTLIATANQGSEATYESGFVIDKFPISRPNLTFSTLTVSNMSPEDSSIYLCSVEIGYGYTFGSGTRLTVV.

The V gene is TRBV5-5, the J gene TRBJ2-7; 7 positions agree with TRBD1. There are 16 residues in the CDR3. The V and J ends lost 0 bases and 2 bases, in that order; junction bases with no gene match: 8. The germline V gene encodes CDR1 SGHKS and CDR2 YYEKEE (reference sequence). CDR3 sequence (DNA): TGTGCCAGCAGCTTGGGACAGGGAAGAAGGGCCTACGAGCAGTACTTC. Amino acid sequence: CASSLGQGRRAYEQYF.

CDR3 DNA: TGTGCCAGCAGTTTATCGACCTACAATGAGCAGTTCTTC. It yields the protein CASSLSTYNEQFF. The chain has TRBV27 and TRBJ2-1; D unresolved. CDR1 MNHEY and CDR2 SMNVEV come from the germline V gene (reference sequence). CDR3 length equals 13 residues. V dropped 0 bases and J dropped 2 bases, with 2 bases sitting between them.

The V gene is TRBV9, the J gene TRBJ1-5; weak D call: TRBD1 (5 bases). Germline CDR1 reads SGDLS; CDR2 reads YYNGEE. Trimming stripped 1 base from V and 2 bases from J, with 7 bases between. The CDR3 loop spans 14 amino acids. The DNA for the CDR3 is TGTGCCAGCAGCGTATGGGGGGGCAATCAGCCCCAGCATTTT. Its translation: CASSVWGGNQPQHF.

The CDR3 DNA reads as TGTGCCTGGAGTGTTCGGCAGGGAGAGTCACCCCTCCACTTT. It codes for CAWSVRQGESPLHF. The chain employs TRBV30 and TRBJ1-6; possible D gene TRBD1, 5 bases. CDR1 is GTSNPN, CDR2 SVGIG, per germline (reference sequence). Trimming pared 0 bases from V and 10 bases from J, leaving 13 bases between. The CDR3 spans 14 residues.

The V gene is TRBV20-1, the J gene TRBJ2-5, with D uncertain. V was pared by 7 bases and J by 0 bases, with 12 bases between. Per the germline V gene, CDR1 is DFQATT and CDR2 is SNEGSKA (reference sequence). The CDR3 sequence is 13 residues long. CDR3 nucleotides: TGCAGTGGATACATGTGGGACCAAGAGACCCAGTACTTC. As protein: CSGYMWDQETQYF.

This chain uses TRBV27 with TRBJ2-7; D gene unclear. The germline CDR1 and CDR2 sequences are MNHEY and SMNVEV (reference sequence). Trimming shortened V by 4 bases and J by 4 bases, and 5 bases separated the two germline ends. This CDR3 spans 11 amino acids. The chain's CDR3 is CASSSGYEQYF. For the CDR3, the DNA is TGTGCCAGCAGTTCCGGGTACGAGCAGTACTTC.

The chain carries TRBV7-9 and TRBJ1-5; no firm D call. This CDR3 has 13 residues. The germline gives CDR1 SEHNR, CDR2 FQNEAQ (reference sequence). V lost 6 bases, J lost 7 bases, and 13 bases lay in between. The CDR3 sequence is CASRPGPGQPQHF. CDR3 nucleotides: TGTGCCAGCAGGCCCGGGCCAGGCCAGCCCCAGCATTTT.

The V and J genes are TRBV30 and TRBJ2-1; 7 nucleotides match TRBD2. Germline CDR1 is GTSNPN and CDR2 is SVGIG (reference sequence). Trimming removed 7 bases from V and 3 bases from J; junction bases left unmatched: 9. The CDR3 sequence is 14 residues long. CDR3 region: CAYQRRGGYNEQFF. DNA of the CDR3: TGTGCCTACCAAAGGCGCGGGGGCTACAATGAGCAGTTCTTC.

The rearrangement uses TRBV4-1 and TRBJ1-1, with TRBD1 matching over 7 bases. CDR3 length equals 17 residues. The ends lost 3 bases at V and 3 bases at J; junction bases unmatched: 13. The germline CDR1 and CDR2 sequences are MGHRA and YSYEKL. Written as DNA, the CDR3 is TGCGCCAGCAGCCACTATCGGACAGGCACCAGGGACACTGAAGCTTTCTTT. This codes for CASSHYRTGTRDTEAFF.

The DNA of the CDR3 is TGTGCCAGCACCCGGACAGGGGACTACGAGCAGTACTTC. Translation: CASTRTGDYEQYF. The chain joins TRBV2 to TRBJ2-7; 9 bases fit TRBD1. The CDR3 spans 13 residues. Per the germline V gene, CDR1 is SNHLY and CDR2 is FYNNEI. Trimming at V came to 7 bases and at J to 3 bases, leaving 4 bases not matched to a gene.

Turning to this clonotype: At one end, the junction sequence differs from germline, possibly due to a read error. The V gene is TRBV6-5, the J gene TRBJ2-3, with D perhaps matching TRBD1 or TRBD2 (5 bases each). CDR1 and CDR2 from the germline V gene are MNHEY and SVGAGI. CDR3 size: 11 residues. The CDR3 DNA sequence: TGTGCCAGCAGTACGCCGGGACCCCTACGTTTT. It encodes CASSTPGPLRF.

V and J are TRBV27 and TRBJ2-4, with D perhaps TRBD1 or TRBD2 (6 bases each). The CDR3 contains 12 residues. V was cut by 8 bases and J by 7 bases, with 12 bases left in between. The germline V gene encodes CDR1 MNHEY and CDR2 SMNVEV (reference sequence). The DNA for the CDR3 is TGTGCCAGCGGGGGGCCCTCCAACATTCAGTACTTC. It is translated as CASGGPSNIQYF.

The V call is TRBV30, the J call TRBJ1-1; D is uncertain. V was pared by 0 bases and J by 6 bases, with 17 bases between. The CDR3 extends over 15 amino acids. Germline loops: CDR1 GTSNPN, CDR2 SVGIG (reference sequence). The CDR3 loop is CAWSVFSTLSAEAFF. The CDR3 DNA reads as TGTGCCTGGAGTGTCTTTTCGACCCTCAGTGCTGAAGCTTTCTTT.

The V gene is TRBV30, the J gene TRBJ2-7, with D uncertain. Germline V gives CDR1 GTSNPN, CDR2 SVGIG (reference sequence). V was cut by 2 bases and J by 0 bases, with 5 bases left in between. The CDR3 has 12 amino acids. The CDR3 reads CAWSRDSYEQYF. The CDR3 nucleotides read TGTGCCTGGAGTAGGGACTCCTACGAGCAGTACTTC.

The gene calls are TRBV20-1 and TRBJ1-2, with TRBD1 identical over 7 bases. This CDR3 has 13 amino acids. Germline V gene sequence: CDR1 DFQATT, CDR2 SNEGSKA (reference sequence). With V trimmed by 5 bases and J by 6 bases, 9 bases remained unmatched. The CDR3 region is CSAVRTGGDGYTF. CDR3 DNA: TGCAGTGCTGTTCGGACAGGAGGGGATGGCTACACCTTC.

This chain uses TRBV28 with TRBJ1-6; 7 bases line up with TRBD1. V was pared by 4 bases and J by 7 bases, with 7 bases of the junction left unmatched. The CDR3 totals 15 residues. Germline V CDR1 and CDR2: MDHEN, SYDVKM. This chain's CDR3 is CASSWGQSRNSPLHF. DNA of the CDR3: TGTGCCAGCAGTTGGGGACAGTCCAGAAATTCACCCCTCCACTTT.

The count of this clonotype is one. The chain uses TRBV7-9 and TRBJ2-6, with 7 bases identical to TRBD2. The CDR3 contains 17 residues. Trimming took 4 bases from V and 0 from J; bases not matched to a gene: 6. Germline values: CDR1 SEHNR, CDR2 FQNEAQ (reference sequence). The CDR3 here is CASSSPGGSSGANVLTF. CDR3 coding DNA: TGTGCCAGCAGCTCCCCGGGAGGTTCCTCTGGGGCCAACGTCCTGACTTTC.

This chain joins TRBV12-3 or TRBV12-4 and TRBJ2-7; no reliable D call. The CDR3 consists of 13 residues. V lost 8 bases and J 0 bases, leaving 11 bases between the germline ends. The CDR3, as DNA: TGTGCCAGCCGAACGTCCGGCTCCTACGAGCAGTACTTC. Its translation: CASRTSGSYEQYF.

This chain connects TRBV6-5 to TRBJ2-5; 7 bases agree with TRBD2. Germline lookup yields CDR1 MNHEY and CDR2 SVGAGI. CDR3 length: 15 amino acids. Trimming took 5 bases from V and 5 from J; bases not matched to a gene: 11. Here the CDR3 DNA reads TGTGCCAGCAGTCCCCCCCGGGGGGATCGGGAGACCCAGTACTTC. Its translation: CASSPPRGDRETQYF.